This TCR beta chain was captured in a study of blood T cell repertoires in COVID-19. Using immunoSEQ multiplex PCR, the repertoire was profiled, and TCRdb retains in-frame clones only, with some absent. The sample comprises about 220,000 clones, 85% to 90% of which are singletons, and under 3.5% rests with the top ten. Germline loops: CDR1 LNHNV, CDR2 YYDKDF (reference sequence). Trimming cost V 0 bases and J 2 bases; bases outside gene matches: 1. This CDR3 comprises 15 residues. This clone was detected many times. The J gene is TRBJ2-1, the V gene TRBV15; 7 bases line up with TRBD2. The specimen sequenced was PBMCs or T cells enriched from blood (not recorded which). This clonotype was obtained from a woman under 30 in a cohort exposed to, infected with or recovered from COVID-19 (not recorded which). The CDR3 bases are TGTGCCACCAGCAGAGAAAGCGGGGCCTACAATGAGCAGTTCTTC. Translation gives CATSRESGAYNEQFF. The variable domain in full, with the rest retrieved from reference TRBV15 and TRBJ2-1, is DAMVIQNPRYQVTQFGKPVTLSCSQTLNHNVMYWYQQKSSQAPKLLFHYYDKDFNNEADTPDNFQSRRPNTSFCFLDIRSPGLGDTAMYLCATSRESGAYNEQFFGPGTRLTVL.